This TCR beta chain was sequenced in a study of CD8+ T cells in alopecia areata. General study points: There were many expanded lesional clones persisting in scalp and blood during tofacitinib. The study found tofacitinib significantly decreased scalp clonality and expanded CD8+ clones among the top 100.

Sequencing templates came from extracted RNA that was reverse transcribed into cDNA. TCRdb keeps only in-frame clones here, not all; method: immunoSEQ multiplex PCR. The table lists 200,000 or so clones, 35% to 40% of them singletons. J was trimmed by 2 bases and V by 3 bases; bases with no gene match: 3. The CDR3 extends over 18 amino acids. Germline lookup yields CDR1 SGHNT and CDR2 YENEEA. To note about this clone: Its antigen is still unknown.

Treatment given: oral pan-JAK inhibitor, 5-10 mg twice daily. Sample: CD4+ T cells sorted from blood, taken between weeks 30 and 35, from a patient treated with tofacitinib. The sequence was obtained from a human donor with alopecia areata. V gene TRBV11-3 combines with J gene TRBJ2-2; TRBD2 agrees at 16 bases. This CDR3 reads CASSLGTSGRANTGELFF. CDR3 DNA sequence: TGTGCCAGCAGCTTGGGGACTAGCGGGAGGGCCAACACCGGGGAGCTGTTTTTT.